This TCR beta chain derives from a study of CD8 T cells in Susac syndrome. cDNA came from roughly 0.53 to 1 ug RNA primed by random hexamers. Amplification of TCR beta CDR3 by immunoSEQ multiplex PCR spanned 54 Vbeta and 13 Jbeta. TCRdb analysed the immunoSEQ multiplex PCR reads with MiXCR anew, one entry per CDR3 protein. Among fewer than 350,000 distinct CDR3 sequences listed, around 90% were seen once. This CDR3 spans 15 amino acids. Germline loops: CDR1 LGHDT, CDR2 YNNKEL (reference sequence). Trimming at V came to 1 base and at J to 7 bases, leaving 6 bases not matched to a gene. This clonotype came up once.

The sample comprised CD4+ T cells from PBMCs. The TCR originated in a human donor with multiple sclerosis. The chain employs TRBV3-1 and TRBJ2-1, with 8 positions matching TRBD2. The CDR3 coding sequence is TGTGCCAGCAGCCAAGGGCCGGGGGGGTTGAATGAGCAGTTCTTC. Translating gives CASSQGPGGLNEQFF.